This TCR beta chain emerged from a study of blood T cell repertoires in COVID-19. About the research overall: COVID-19 samples, acute and convalescent, were from the United States, Italy and Spain.

In the study's own analysis: Reference gene primer amplification yielded estimated nucleated cell counts. Assay: immunoSEQ multiplex PCR; the TCRdb copy retains only in-frame clones and omits some. Clonal size and the V and J genes are those of that table, whereas D and trimming came from the DNA. Among 100,000 to 150,000 clones listed, 70% to 85% were seen once. Germline values: CDR1 MNHEY, CDR2 SVGAGI. The V segment lost 7 bases and the J segment 6 bases; nucleotides outside the gene matches: 8. This CDR3 is built from 13 residues. This TCR was recovered from a woman aged 80 or over with acute or convalescent COVID-19. The sample was peripheral blood. The chain couples TRBV6-5 to TRBJ2-7, with 8 bases identical to TRBD1. DNA for the CDR3: TGTGCCAGCACCGACCGGACAGGGAGCGAGCAGTACTTC. It translates to CASTDRTGSEQYF.